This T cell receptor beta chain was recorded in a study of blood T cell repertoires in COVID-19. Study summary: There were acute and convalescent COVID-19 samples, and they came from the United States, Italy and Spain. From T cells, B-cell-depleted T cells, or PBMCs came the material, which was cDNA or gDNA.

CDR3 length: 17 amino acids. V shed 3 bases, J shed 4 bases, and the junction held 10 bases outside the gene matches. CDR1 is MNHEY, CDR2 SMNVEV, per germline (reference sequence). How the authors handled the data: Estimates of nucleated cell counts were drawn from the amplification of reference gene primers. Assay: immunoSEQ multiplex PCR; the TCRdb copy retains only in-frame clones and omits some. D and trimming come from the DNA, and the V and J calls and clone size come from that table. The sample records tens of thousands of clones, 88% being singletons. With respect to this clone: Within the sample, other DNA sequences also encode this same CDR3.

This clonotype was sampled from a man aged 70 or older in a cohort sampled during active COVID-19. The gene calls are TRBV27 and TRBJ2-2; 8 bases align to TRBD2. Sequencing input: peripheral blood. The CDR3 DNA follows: TGTGCCAGCAGTTTGTCTCTAGCGGGTGGGATCACCGGGGAGCTGTTTTTT. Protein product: CASSLSLAGGITGELFF.